This T cell receptor beta chain was captured by sequencing in a study of OX40 agonist ivuxolimab in advanced cancers. General study findings and limits: By week 6 at 0.1 to 3.0 mg/kg, blood CD4+ and CD8+ T cells had expanded clonally. More expanded clones were seen, on average, in CD8+ T cells than in CD4+. Nonresponders included some who also had low normalized T-cell clonal expansion.

About this clone: Its target is unknown.

The data were produced by immunoSEQ multiplex PCR, yet TCRdb's version contains in-frame clones alone and is incomplete. Of about 48,000 clones in the sample, about 88% were seen once. At baseline, cycle 4 day 1, and cycle 7 day 1, blood was sampled. The V and J ends lost 3 bases and 3 bases respectively, with 4 bases between them. The germline gives CDR1 SGHAT, CDR2 FQNNGV. The CDR3 extends over 12 amino acids. The starting material was CD4+ or CD8+ T cells sorted from blood, obtained in a trial of the OX40 agonist ivuxolimab. The genes are TRBV11-2 and TRBJ2-3; D unresolved. The TCR comes from an adult with an advanced solid tumor such as melanoma, head and neck, liver or kidney cancer. For the CDR3, the DNA is TGTGCCAGCAGCTTGCGGACAGATACGCAGTATTTT. As protein: CASSLRTDTQYF.